This TCR beta chain was obtained from a study of PD-L1 blockade in urothelial cancer. Study overall: Intravenous atezolizumab, 1,200 mg every 3 weeks, was begun by patients in about 2014. At 6 weeks and at 3 weeks (second dose) after treatment start, blood was analyzed.

The CDR3 loop spans 15 amino acids. The V gene's germline CDR1 is SGHTA and CDR2 FQGNSA. The ends lost 6 bases at V and 0 bases at J; junction bases unmatched: 6. Time point meaning: pretreatment peripheral blood. TCRdb's table, derived via immunoSEQ multiplex PCR, lists solely in-frame clones and lacks some. The sample includes about 63,000 clones, more than 80% of them seen just once. This chain joins TRBV7-2 and TRBJ2-7, with TRBD2 matching 9 bases. This TCR derives from a man aged 70 or older with urothelial cancer. The source material was PBMCs, sampled around atezolizumab (anti-PD-L1) treatment. CDR3 bases: TGTGCCAGCAGGGGGGGTAGCGGGAGCTCCTACGAGCAGTACTTC. Amino acids: CASRGGSGSSYEQYF.